These T cell receptor beta chains were read from a single sample in a study of T cell responses to AZD1222 COVID-19 vaccine. Only in-frame clones appear in the TCRdb table, and some are missing; sequencing was by immunoSEQ multiplex PCR. This sample has some 53,000 clones, with about 87% found just once. This specimen consisted of peripheral blood, obtained 28 days after the second AZD1222 dose. These TCRs come from an adult who received the AZD1222 COVID-19 vaccine. The CDR3 runs from the conserved cysteine through the conserved F or W. A D gene is named only where the DNA matches it firmly. Size is stated for part of the rows, as once, few or many counts, or as a class when the clone is expanded.

j_call clone_size v_call d_call cdr3_nt cdr3_aa
TRBJ2-7 - TRBV30 TRBD2 TGTGCCTGGAGACATAGCGGGAATGGGGCTAGGGAGCAGTACTTC CAWRHSGNGAREQYF
TRBJ1-1 few TRBV3-1/TRBV3-2 TRBD1 TGTGCCAGCACTATTTCTACAGGGGGCGCCACTGAAGCTTTCTTT CASTISTGGATEAFF
TRBJ2-3 - TRBV5-1 - TGCGCCAGCAGTCATAGATCTAGCACAGATACGCAGTATTTT CASSHRSSTDTQYF
TRBJ2-7 - TRBV6-1 - TGTGCCAGCAGTACTCGGGGAGGACGCTACGAGCAGTACTTC CASSTRGGRYEQYF
TRBJ1-1 - TRBV4-1 TRBD1 TGCGCCAGCAGCCCAAAAGGATGGGACAGTCTCATGAACACTGAAGCTTTCTTT CASSPKGWDSLMNTEAFF
TRBJ2-7 - TRBV15 TRBD2 TGTGCCACCAGCAGAGGACTAGCGGCCTACGAGCAGTACTTC CATSRGLAAYEQYF
TRBJ1-2 - TRBV30 TRBD1 TGTGCCTGGAGTGTATGGGGAGGGACAGGGGGCAGAGGGTATGGCTACACCTTC CAWSVWGGTGGRGYGYTF
TRBJ1-2 - TRBV6-5 - TGTGCCAGCAGCGCCCCCTCCAGGGGAAGGGGCTACACCTTC CASSAPSRGRGYTF
TRBJ1-6 - TRBV5-1 - TGCGCCAGCAGCTTGGGGCCCCGGGGGTATGGATCACCCCTCCACTTT CASSLGPRGYGSPLHF
TRBJ2-7 - TRBV11-1 TRBD2 TGTGCCAGCAGCCCTCAGGTAGCGGGAGCCTACGAGCAGTACTTC CASSPQVAGAYEQYF
TRBJ2-3 - TRBV11-2 TRBD2 TGTGCCAGCACACCTAGGGGACTAGCGGTCACAGATACGCAGTATTTT CASTPRGLAVTDTQYF
TRBJ2-3 - TRBV30 - TGTGCCTGGAGTCTTCAGACAGATACGCAGTATTTT CAWSLQTDTQYF
TRBJ2-7 - TRBV19 - TGTGCCAGTAGGAAACAAGGAGGGTCCTACGAGCAGTACTTC CASRKQGGSYEQYF
TRBJ2-2 - TRBV3-1/TRBV3-2 TRBD1 TGTGCCAGCAGGAGAGGGACAGGGGAATCCGGGGAGCTGTTTTTT CASRRGTGESGELFF
TRBJ1-1 few TRBV6-5 - TGTGCCAGCAGTTTACGGGGGGGGGCTGAAGCTTTCTTT CASSLRGGAEAFF
TRBJ2-1 - TRBV25-1 TRBD1 TGTGCCAGCAGTAAAGGGACAGGGGACGACAATGAGCAGTTCTTC CASSKGTGDDNEQFF
TRBJ1-2 - TRBV28 TRBD1 TGTGCCAGCAGGTCGCCGGGACAGGGCGACTATGGCTACACCTTC CASRSPGQGDYGYTF
TRBJ2-3 - TRBV29-1 TRBD2 TGCAGCGTTGATGGACTAGCGGGAGGGCGCGGGGGAGCAGATACGCAGTATTTT CSVDGLAGGRGGADTQYF